Following are 23 T cell receptor beta chains from one sample sequenced in a study of read filtering for tumor transcriptome and immune sequencing. This library used about 360 ng RNA and molecular barcoded adaptors spanning alpha/delta and beta/gamma chains. TCRdb redid the calling of the reads with MiXCR, one entry per CDR3 protein. Of 50,000 or so distinct CDR3 sequences in the sample, approximately 12% are singletons; the top ten hold 13% to 15%. The specimen was a population of CD138-negative cells sorted from bone marrow. These receptors were obtained from a donor aged 40 or over with multiple myeloma.

This clonotype has more than one count but fewer than ten. V gene TRBV2 combines with J gene TRBJ1-5; D not certain. CDR1 is SNHLY, CDR2 FYNNEI, per germline. The CDR3 is 13 amino acids. The V end lost 4 bases, the J end lost 0 bases, and 4 bases lay between the germline ends. In DNA, the CDR3 is TGTGCCAGCAGTGGGGATAGCAATCAGCCCCAGCATTTT. It encodes CASSGDSNQPQHF.

This clonotype was detected many times. The genes are TRBV20-1 and TRBJ2-5; D is uncertain. CDR3 length equals 13 residues. V was trimmed by 5 bases and J by 5 bases, leaving 15 bases between them. The germline CDR1 and CDR2 sequences are DFQATT and SNEGSKA (reference sequence). This CDR3 reads CSAGSPLVETQYF. Written as DNA, the CDR3 is TGCAGTGCTGGAAGCCCTCTAGTGGAGACCCAGTACTTC.

This clonotype came up a few times. Given a much more abundant clone one base away, this may be a read error. The rearrangement uses TRBV6-2 or TRBV6-3 and TRBJ2-5, with 9 positions matching TRBD2. This CDR3 spans 14 amino acids. Germline V gene sequence: CDR1 MNHEY, CDR2 SVGEGT. CDR3 DNA sequence: TGTGCCGGCAGCAACAGACTAGCGGAAGAGACCCAGTACTTC. Amino acids: CAGSNRLAEETQYF.

This clonotype showed up many times. The chain joins TRBV24-1 to TRBJ2-1; D is ambiguous. Germline V gene data show CDR1 as KGHDR and CDR2 as SFDVKD. Trimming took 3 bases from V and 4 from J, leaving 12 bases between them. The CDR3 sequence is 15 residues long. The CDR3 DNA reads TGTGCCACCAGTGATACCGTGCGACCATACAATGAGCAGTTCTTC. It translates to CATSDTVRPYNEQFF.

The chain joins TRBV23-1 to TRBJ1-5; the D gene is possibly TRBD1 (5 bases). TRBV23-1 is recorded as an ORF, its role being uncertain. The CDR3 has 15 residues. The ends were cut back, 1 base at V and 2 bases at J, with 9 bases in the middle. In DNA, the CDR3 is TGCGCCAGCAGTCAATTTACAGGTGGCAATCAGCCCCAGCATTTT. It specifies CASSQFTGGNQPQHF.

A note on this clonotype: This is likely an artifact of a read error, given a far larger clone one base away. The chain carries TRBV7-2 and TRBJ1-1, with D possibly TRBD1 on 6 matching bases. In germline, CDR1 is SGHTA, CDR2 FQGNSA. The CDR3 spans 13 residues. V lost 3 bases and J 1 base, leaving 6 bases between the germline ends. CDR3 amino acids: CASSLDRNTEAFF. The CDR3 bases are TGTGCCAGCAGCTTGGACAGGAACACTGAAGCTTTCTTT.

This clonotype was counted at least ten times. CDR3 in amino acids: CASSPSLRTGANTEAFF. The CDR3 DNA reads as TGTGCCAGCAGCCCGAGCCTAAGGACAGGCGCGAACACTGAAGCTTTCTTT. V is TRBV7-9 and J is TRBJ1-1, with 7 bases fitting TRBD1. J gave up 1 base and V 5 bases, and 13 bases lay outside the gene matches. The CDR3 is made up of 17 amino acids. Germline V gene data show CDR1 as SEHNR and CDR2 as FQNEAQ (reference sequence).

In this sample, this clonotype turned up many times. The chain carries TRBV5-1 and TRBJ2-1; 8 bases fit TRBD2. Germline V gene data show CDR1 as SGHRS and CDR2 as YFSETQ. V lost 0 bases to trimming and J lost 6 bases; unmatched junction nucleotides: 8. CDR3 length: 16 amino acids. CDR3 bases: TGCGCCAGCAGCTTGGACACGGGAGGGCGTGGCAATGAGCAGTTCTTC. As protein: CASSLDTGGRGNEQFF.

This clonotype was seen at least ten times. V and J are TRBV10-3 and TRBJ2-7; 7 nucleotides match TRBD1. The CDR3 loop spans 14 amino acids. V shed 3 bases and J 3 bases; nucleotides not matched to a gene: 5. Looked up from germline, CDR1 is ENHRY and CDR2 is SYGVKD. Here the CDR3 reads CAISDWDRGYEQYF. The CDR3 bases are TGTGCCATCAGTGATTGGGACAGAGGCTACGAGCAGTACTTC.

This clonotype came up many times. This chain joins TRBV20-1 and TRBJ2-7; D perhaps matches TRBD1 (5 bases). Per germline, CDR1 DFQATT and CDR2 SNEGSKA (reference sequence). The CDR3 totals 13 residues. Trimming removed 3 bases at V and 2 bases at J, with 11 bases between. The CDR3 is CSASTGHTYEQYF. CDR3 nucleotide sequence: TGCAGTGCTAGTACCGGACACACCTACGAGCAGTACTTC.

Regarding this clonotype: A read error may be the cause here, since a much bigger clone is one base away. This chain uses TRBV5-1 with TRBJ2-3; 7 positions agree with TRBD2. Trimming took 4 bases from V and 0 from J; bases not matched to a gene: 11. Germline CDR1 is SGHRS and CDR2 is YFSETQ. The length of the CDR3 is 17 residues. The chain's CDR3 is CASSAVGAGSSTDTQYF. As DNA, the CDR3 is TGCGCCAGCAGCGCCGTCGGAGCGGGGTCTAGCACAGATACGCAGTATTTT. Full variable domain (rest looked up from reference TRBV5-1 and TRBJ2-3): KAGVTQTPRYLIKTRGQQVTLSCSPISGHRSVSWYQQTPGQGLQFLFEYFSETQRNKGNFPGRFSGRQFSNSRSEMNVSTLELGDSALYLCASSAVGAGSSTDTQYFGPGTRLTVL.

In this sample, this clonotype turned up many times. The V and J genes are TRBV11-2 and TRBJ2-7; TRBD2 agrees at 7 bases. This CDR3 region has 11 residues. The germline gives CDR1 SGHAT, CDR2 FQNNGV. Written as DNA, the CDR3 is TGTGGGAGCAGCGGGAACTACGAGCAGTACTTC. Its translation: CGSSGNYEQYF.

This clonotype was observed at least ten times. V usage is TRBV29-1 and J usage is TRBJ1-2; tentative D call: TRBD1 (5 bases). CDR1 SQVTM and CDR2 ANQGSEA come from the germline V gene. This CDR3 is built from 13 residues. V was trimmed by 6 bases and J by 0 bases, leaving 11 bases between them. DNA of the CDR3: TGCAGCGTGTCCGGGACCCCTAACTATGGCTACACCTTC. Amino acids: CSVSGTPNYGYTF. Full variable domain (rest looked up from reference TRBV29-1 and TRBJ1-2): SAVISQKPSRDICQRGTSLTIQCQVDSQVTMMFWYRQQPGQSLTLIATANQGSEATYESGFVIDKFPISRPNLTFSTLTVSNMSPEDSSIYLCSVSGTPNYGYTFGSGTRLTVV.

This clonotype was seen repeatedly, ten times or more. This chain uses TRBV29-1 with TRBJ1-1, with 10 bases aligning to TRBD1. Germline V CDR1 and CDR2: SQVTM, ANQGSEA. J lost 10 bases, V lost 3 bases, and 11 bases had no gene match. The CDR3 loop spans 14 amino acids. The CDR3 nucleotides read TGCAGCGTTGAGGGGACAGGGGACCGCACGGGAGCTTTCTTT. This translates into CSVEGTGDRTGAFF.

This clonotype was seen once. Only one base separates this from a far larger clonotype, so it likely reflects a read error. The chain has TRBV11-2 and TRBJ1-4, with 12 bases aligning to TRBD2. Near its end, the DNA agrees better with TRBJ2-3, so the J call may be wrong. From germline, CDR1 is SGHAT and CDR2 FQNNGV. This CDR3 is 17 amino acids long. The CDR3 sequence is CASGPYRTSGKMDAQYF. The CDR3 coding sequence is TGTGCCAGCGGCCCATATCGGACTAGCGGGAAAATGGATGCGCAGTATTTT.

On this clonotype itself: Since a far larger clone is one base different, this is likely a read error. Written as DNA, the CDR3 is TGCGCCGGCAGCCAAGATGGGGGGACCAATCAGCCCCAGCATTTT. Its translation: CAGSQDGGTNQPQHF. The chain links TRBV4-1 to TRBJ1-5, with TRBD1 as a possible D gene (5 bases). The CDR3 contains 15 residues. Looked up from germline, CDR1 is MGHRA and CDR2 is YSYEKL.

This clonotype showed up many times. V and J are TRBV20-1 and TRBJ2-1; 10 bases map to TRBD2. Germline V gene lookup returns CDR1 DFQATT and CDR2 SNEGSKA (reference sequence). Germline trimming cut 5 bases from V and 4 bases from J; bases unmatched to any gene: 8. CDR3 length: 15 residues. The CDR3 DNA follows: TGCAGTGCTTCCCCGACTAGCGGGTCTTACAATGAGCAGTTCTTC. This encodes CSASPTSGSYNEQFF.

As for this clonotype: A much larger clone is a single base away; this may be a read error. CDR3 nucleotides: TGTGCCAGCCGCCTAACAGGAGCCGACACGGTGAACTATGGCTACACCTTC. This sequence encodes CASRLTGADTVNYGYTF. The genes are TRBV5-6 and TRBJ1-2, with a weak D call TRBD1 (5 bases). V shed 7 bases and J shed 2 bases, with 24 bases lying between them. The germline V gene encodes CDR1 SGHDT and CDR2 YYEEEE. This CDR3 contains 17 residues.

This clonotype showed up many times. The chain joins TRBV20-1 to TRBJ2-1, with TRBD2 matching 7 bases. CDR3 size: 17 residues. V lost 0 bases, J lost 5 bases, and 13 bases stayed unmatched. Germline CDR1 is DFQATT and CDR2 is SNEGSKA (reference sequence). The CDR3, as DNA: TGCAGTGCTAGAGAGGGTAGCGGGCCATTCCGGAACAATGAGCAGTTCTTC. As protein: CSAREGSGPFRNNEQFF.

This clonotype was counted many times. The gene calls are TRBV24-1 and TRBJ2-3, with D hard to call. This CDR3 spans 15 amino acids. V gave up 4 bases and J gave up 0 bases, with 10 bases separating them. Germline CDR1 KGHDR, CDR2 SFDVKD. The CDR3 sequence is CATSDAGPSTDTQYF. For the CDR3, the DNA is TGTGCCACCAGTGACGCAGGACCTAGCACAGATACGCAGTATTTT.

There are many counts of this clonotype. The rearrangement links TRBV20-1 to TRBJ2-1, with TRBD1 matching over 9 bases. This CDR3 spans 12 amino acids. Germline V gene lookup returns CDR1 DFQATT and CDR2 SNEGSKA (reference sequence). The V and J ends lost 6 bases and 10 bases, in that order; junction bases with no gene match: 7. This CDR3 reads CSARDRAREQFF. CDR3 in DNA: TGCAGTGCCCGGGACAGGGCTCGCGAGCAGTTCTTC.

This clonotype is termed medium-sized (0.01 to 0.1%). One end of the junction is discordant with germline, which a read error may explain. The rearrangement uses TRBV7-9 and TRBJ2-1; 10 nucleotides match TRBD2. The CDR3 runs 16 residues. Germline V gene lookup returns CDR1 SEHNR and CDR2 FQNEAQ (reference sequence). As DNA, the CDR3 is TGCGCCAGCAGCTTGGATACGGCTAGCGGGAGAACTGAGCAGTTCTTC. Amino acids: CASSLDTASGRTEQFF.

This clonotype has at least ten counts. The chain recombines TRBV14 with TRBJ2-5, with unresolved D. V gave up 0 bases and J gave up 5 bases, with 19 bases separating them. CDR1 is SGHDN and CDR2 is FVKESK in the germline V gene. The CDR3 has 17 residues. CDR3 in amino acids: CASSQDGGLGNGETQYF. Here the CDR3 DNA reads TGTGCCAGCAGCCAAGATGGTGGCTTGGGGAACGGGGAGACCCAGTACTTC. Complete variable domain (other parts from reference TRBV14 and TRBJ2-5): EAGVTQFPSHSVIEKGQTVTLRCDPISGHDNLYWYRRVMGKEIKFLLHFVKESKQDESGMPNNRFLAERTGGTYSTLKVQPAELEDSGVYFCASSQDGGLGNGETQYFGPGTRLLVL.